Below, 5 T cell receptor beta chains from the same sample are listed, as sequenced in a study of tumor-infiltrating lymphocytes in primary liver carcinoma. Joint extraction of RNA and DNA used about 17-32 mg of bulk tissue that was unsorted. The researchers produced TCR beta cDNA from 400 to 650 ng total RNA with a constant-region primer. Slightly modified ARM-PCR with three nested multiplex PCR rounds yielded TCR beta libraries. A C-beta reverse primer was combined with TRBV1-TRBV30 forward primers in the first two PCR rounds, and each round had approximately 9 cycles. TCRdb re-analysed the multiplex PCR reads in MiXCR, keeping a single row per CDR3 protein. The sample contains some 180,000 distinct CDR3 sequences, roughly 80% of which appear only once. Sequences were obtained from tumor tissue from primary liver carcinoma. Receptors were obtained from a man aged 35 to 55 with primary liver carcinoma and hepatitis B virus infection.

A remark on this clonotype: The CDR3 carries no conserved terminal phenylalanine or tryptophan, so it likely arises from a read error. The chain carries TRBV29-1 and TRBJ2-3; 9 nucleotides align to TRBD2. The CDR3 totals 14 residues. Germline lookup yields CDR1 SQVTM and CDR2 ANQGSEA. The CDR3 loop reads CNAEGSGSADTQYL. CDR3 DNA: TGTAACGCTGAGGGTAGCGGGAGTGCAGATACGCAGTATCTT.

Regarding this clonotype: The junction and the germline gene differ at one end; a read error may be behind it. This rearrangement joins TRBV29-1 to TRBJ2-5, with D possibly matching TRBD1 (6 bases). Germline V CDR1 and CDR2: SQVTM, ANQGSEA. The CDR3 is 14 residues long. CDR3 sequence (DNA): TGCAGCGTTGCTTCCGGGACATGGGAAGAGGCCCAGTACTTC. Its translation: CSVASGTWEEAQYF.

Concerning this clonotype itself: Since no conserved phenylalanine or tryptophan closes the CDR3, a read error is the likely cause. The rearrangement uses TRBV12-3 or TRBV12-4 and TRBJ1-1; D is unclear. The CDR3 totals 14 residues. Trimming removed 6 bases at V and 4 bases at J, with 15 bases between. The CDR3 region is CASSSSDAITEAFL. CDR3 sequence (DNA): TGTGCCAGCAGCTCTTCCGATGCGATCACTGAAGCTTTCCTT.

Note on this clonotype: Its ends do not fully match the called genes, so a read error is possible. The CDR3 sequence: CANSGGRGDNQPQHF. The CDR3 DNA reads as TGTGCCAACAGCGGCGGGAGGGGGGACAATCAGCCCCAGCATTTT. The V call is TRBV5-6, the J call TRBJ1-5; maybe TRBD1 (6 bases). Germline loops: CDR1 SGHDT, CDR2 YYEEEE. This CDR3 is built from 15 residues.

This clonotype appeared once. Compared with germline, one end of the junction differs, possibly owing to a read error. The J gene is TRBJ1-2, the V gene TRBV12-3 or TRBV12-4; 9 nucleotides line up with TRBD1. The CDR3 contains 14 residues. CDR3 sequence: CVSGWGQGLYGYTF. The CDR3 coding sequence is TGTGTCAGCGGCTGGGGACAGGGCTTGTATGGCTACACCTTC.